The entry below gives a single T cell receptor beta chain sequence along with its context. Its cognate antigen has yet to be identified. Per-base quality was not reported, and no clone a single base away is much larger than it. The data derive from a study of T cells in Graves' hyperthyroidism and ophthalmopathy (dated by TCRdb to between 2018 and 2021). Context from the whole study: Peripheral blood samples were taken at the time of initial diagnosis, prior to any treatment. Prospective prediction of ophthalmopathy was tested in an independent validation cohort of fewer than 20 hyperthyroidism patients and 15 to 17 patients who later progressed to ophthalmopathy. The approximately 100 discovery patients were divided at random into training and test sets in a 7:3 ratio. The paper reports TCR Vbeta CDR3 sequencing of approximately 130 peripheral blood samples: around 41 ophthalmopathy, fewer than 80 hyperthyroidism and approximately 17 progressor patients. To identify TCR V-J signatures that set the groups apart, the researchers used a discovery cohort of approximately 98 patients, made up of 43 with Graves' ophthalmopathy and around 58 with stable Graves' hyperthyroidism. Once sampling was done, hyperthyroidism patients were given methimazole at a starting dose of 30 mg daily, whereas ophthalmopathy patients were given high-dose intravenous methylprednisolone. In more than 5 Graves' hyperthyroidism patients, the study also compared T-cell repertoires from thyroid tissue with T-cell repertoires from blood. Study-wide conclusions, independent of this receptor: A model built on a 13 V-J signature distinguished ophthalmopathy from stable hyperthyroidism, reaching about 88% sensitivity and 81.08% specificity in cross-validation and 80%/75% in testing. Most expanded thyroid clonotypes (frequency above 0.001) were also detected in blood, suggesting blood repertoires may reflect thyroid immune responses. In validation, the model predicted progression to ophthalmopathy with 55% to 71% sensitivity and approximately 72% specificity, a median of roughly seven months before onset. Sample size was not statistically predetermined, and investigators were not blinded to group allocation.

Including the terminal cysteine and phenylalanine, the CDR3 comprises 13 residues. The read is trimmed to its CDR3 DNA, 39 bases read in frame from base 1. V was cut back by 7 bases and J by 1 base, leaving a gap of 7 bases between them. Hyperthyroidism patients were newly diagnosed, had a disease duration of under 2 months, and were aged 18 to 65 years. Any patient with an uncontrolled infection, another autoimmune disease, pregnancy or lactation was excluded. Diagnoses were established on the basis of clinical symptoms, serum thyroxine and TRAb, thyroid ultrasound, and orbital computed tomography. Blood from progressor patients was collected at the time of first diagnosis with hyperthyroidism, before any ophthalmopathy symptoms had appeared. PBMCs were isolated from 7.5 to 10 ml of fresh peripheral blood by Ficoll-Paque density gradient centrifugation. Progressor patients were defined as those initially diagnosed with Graves' hyperthyroidism in whom ophthalmopathy developed during follow-up. Total RNA was extracted with Trizol reagent, and quality was checked on an Agilent 2100 Bioanalyzer.

The TCR beta CDR3 regions were amplified from RNA transcripts. For the first round of RT-PCR on the TCR CDR3, the HTBI primer set was used together with the Qiagen OneStep RT-PCR kit. A second multiplex PCR round built the libraries, followed by size selection and purification. The libraries were sequenced on an Illumina HiSeq2000 using paired-end 100 bp reads. The paper's processing steps were these. Raw data were processed with SOAPnuke, discarding reads with adapters, uncalled bases, mean Phred below 15, or no exact constant-primer or identifier match. COPE v1.2.5 was used to merge the high-quality paired reads, and each unique nucleotide sequence was defined as a clonotype. MiTCR v1.1 was used to align the clonotypes against IMGT TRBV, TRBD and TRBJ reference segments. The analysis included only V-J combinations with a frequency above 0.0001, which together covered 99.2% of the repertoires. A TCS score was defined as the ratio between F50 (clonal expansion) and ExV (chaos), using BLOSUM62-based TCRdist between CDR3 peptides within each V-J. Welch's t-statistics and random forest reduced roughly 530 V-J features to 13, which were used in a naive Bayes classifier (R e1071). The public sequencing data were trimmed at Q25 with fastp and processed into clonotypes with MiXCR by TCRdb, which kept only in-frame beta chains. One record per CDR3 amino acid sequence lists the most common genes and DNA. TCRdb, not the authors, supplied the V and J calls. This sample gives about 290,000 distinct CDR3 sequences in total; roughly 15% of them show up just once. Under 35% of the sample is in the top ten clones.

The sample was blood. The chain employs TRBV12-3 or TRBV12-4 and TRBJ1-4, with TRBD1 as a weak D call on 6 bases. The origin of this receptor is a woman aged 45-65 years with Graves' hyperthyroidism that later progressed to Graves' ophthalmopathy. The DNA is as follows: TGTGCCAGCAAGGGACAAACTAATGAAAAACTGTTTTTT. Its translation reads: CASKGQTNEKLFF.